This T cell receptor (beta chain) came from a study of PD-1 blockade in classical Hodgkin lymphoma. Whole-study results and caveats: For complete responders, baseline diversity was comparable to that of newly diagnosed patients. Some patients started nivolumab under 1 year after ASCT, and they were excluded.

Worth noting for this clone: Its antigen is not identified.

Patients all relapsed after autologous stem cell transplantation, and there was variation in brentuximab vedotin exposure. The CDR3 contains 14 residues. Germline CDR1 reads SGDLS; CDR2 reads YYNGEE. V lost 2 bases, J lost 5 bases, and 5 bases stayed unmatched. Sequencing used immunoSEQ multiplex PCR; TCRdb keeps in-frame clones, though not all of them. The data contain about 110,000 clones, 80% to 90% of them singletons. The input for sequencing was peripheral blood mononuclear cells (PBMCs), taken before the second cycle of nivolumab. The chain has TRBV9 and TRBJ2-5; the match to TRBD2 covers 8 bases. The origin of this receptor is a human donor with classical Hodgkin lymphoma. The CDR3 region has the DNA TGTGCCAGCAGCGTCGGACTAGCTGGGGAGACCCAGTACTTC. Translation gives CASSVGLAGETQYF.